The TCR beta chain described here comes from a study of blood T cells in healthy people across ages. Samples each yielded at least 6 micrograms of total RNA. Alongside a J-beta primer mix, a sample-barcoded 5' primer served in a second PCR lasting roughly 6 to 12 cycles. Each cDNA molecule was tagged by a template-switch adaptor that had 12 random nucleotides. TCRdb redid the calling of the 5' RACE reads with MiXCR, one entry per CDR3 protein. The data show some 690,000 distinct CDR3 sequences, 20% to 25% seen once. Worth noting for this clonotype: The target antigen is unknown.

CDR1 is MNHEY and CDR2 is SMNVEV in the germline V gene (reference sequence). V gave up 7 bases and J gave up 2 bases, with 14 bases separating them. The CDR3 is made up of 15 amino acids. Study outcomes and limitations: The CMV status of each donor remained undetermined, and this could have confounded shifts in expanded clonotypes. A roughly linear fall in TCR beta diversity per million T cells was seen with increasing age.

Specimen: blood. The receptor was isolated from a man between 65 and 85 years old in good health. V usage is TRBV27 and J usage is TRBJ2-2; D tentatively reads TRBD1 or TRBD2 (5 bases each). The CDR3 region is CASKTRDANTGELFF. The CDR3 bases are TGTGCCAGCAAAACCCGGGACGCCAACACCGGGGAGCTGTTTTTT.